Following are 25 T cell receptor beta chains from one sample sequenced in a study of early T cells in non-severe SARS-CoV-2 infection. TCRdb fed the 5' RACE reads into MiXCR, producing one record per CDR3 protein. The sample includes roughly 51,000 distinct CDR3 sequences, around 10% seen only once; the top ten take roughly 8.7%. The sequencing sample was made of whole blood. The receptors derive from an adult who was a healthcare worker with PCR-confirmed SARS-CoV-2 infection or an uninfected control (not recorded which).

At least ten counts were recorded for this clonotype. This chain links TRBV6-5 with TRBJ1-2; D is perhaps TRBD1 (6 bases). This CDR3 has 13 amino acids. V lost 5 bases to trimming and J lost 5 bases, with 12 bases between them. Germline-derived CDR1 and CDR2 are MNHEY and SVGAGI. CDR3 DNA sequence: TGTGCCAGCAGTCGCGGGCAGGGGTATGGCTACACCTTC. This sequence encodes CASSRGQGYGYTF.

The gene calls are TRBV7-6 and TRBJ2-7; D might be TRBD2 (5 bases). The CDR3 extends over 15 amino acids. Trimming pared 1 base from V and 3 bases from J, leaving 13 bases between. CDR1 and CDR2 (germline): SGHVS, FNYEAQ. CDR3 sequence: CASSLGVGVFYEQYF. The CDR3 region has the DNA TGTGCCAGCAGCTTAGGCGTGGGAGTCTTCTACGAGCAGTACTTC.

In its sample, this clonotype was seen many times. V gene TRBV30 combines with J gene TRBJ1-4; D uncertain. CDR1 is GTSNPN and CDR2 is SVGIG in the germline V gene (reference sequence). The CDR3 is made up of 13 amino acids. V shed 7 bases and J shed 7 bases, with 16 bases lying between them. The CDR3 spells CASSRLGGEKLFF. DNA of the CDR3: TGTGCCTCTTCCAGGCTCGGAGGTGAAAAACTGTTTTTT.

The gene calls are TRBV28 and TRBJ1-2; D remains unclear. Trimming took 8 bases from V and 2 from J, leaving 6 bases between them. Germline assignment: CDR1 MDHEN and CDR2 SYDVKM. The CDR3 covers 11 residues. The CDR3 loop is CASAINYGYTF. CDR3 DNA: TGTGCCAGCGCGATCAACTATGGCTACACCTTC.

The chain recombines TRBV5-4 with TRBJ2-3; 8 bases agree with TRBD2. The junction had 13 bases not matched to a gene; V was cut back by 2 bases and J by 5 bases. Per germline, CDR1 SGHNT and CDR2 YYREEE (reference sequence). The CDR3 has 17 residues. The CDR3 loop reads CASSFYSGTGVGDTQYF. CDR3 DNA sequence: TGTGCCAGCAGCTTTTATAGCGGGACCGGGGTAGGAGATACGCAGTATTTT.

The chain joins TRBV29-1 to TRBJ2-2; D possibly corresponds to TRBD1 (6 bases). The ends were cut back, 6 bases at V and 4 bases at J, with 24 bases in the middle. From germline, CDR1 is SQVTM and CDR2 ANQGSEA. The CDR3 has 17 residues. CDR3 protein: CSVRHNTQGTITGELFF. The CDR3 region has the DNA TGCAGCGTGCGCCACAATACCCAGGGGACAATCACCGGGGAGCTGTTTTTT.

This clonotype was counted between two and nine times. This chain uses TRBV20-1 with TRBJ2-3, with D perhaps being TRBD1 or TRBD2 (5 bases each). The length of the CDR3 is 16 residues. V was cut by 0 bases and J by 4 bases, with 17 bases left in between. Germline values: CDR1 DFQATT, CDR2 SNEGSKA (reference sequence). CDR3 loop: CSARDGASQRADTQYF. CDR3 nucleotide sequence: TGCAGTGCTAGAGATGGGGCCTCCCAGAGGGCAGATACGCAGTATTTT.

This clonotype was detected ten times or more. The chain is built from TRBV2 and TRBJ2-7, with unresolved D. Germline V gene sequence: CDR1 SNHLY, CDR2 FYNNEI. Trimming left V 3 bases short and J 2 bases short, with 8 bases between. The CDR3 is 13 residues long. The CDR3 reads CASSDVRTYEQYF. CDR3 sequence (DNA): TGTGCCAGCAGTGATGTCAGAACCTACGAGCAGTACTTC.

Many counts were recorded for this clonotype. The chain combines TRBV10-2 with TRBJ2-7; D might be TRBD1 (6 bases). Trimming shortened V by 6 bases and J by 5 bases, and 17 bases separated the two germline ends. The CDR3 has 14 amino acids. The germline V gene has CDR1 WSHSY and CDR2 SAAADI. Written as DNA, the CDR3 is TGCGCCAGCAGCTCCGGACAGTTAGGGCACGAGCAGTACTTC. Protein product: CASSSGQLGHEQYF.

As DNA, the CDR3 is TGCAGCGTGCCGTACGGGATCGCCAATGGCTACACCTTC. Translation: CSVPYGIANGYTF. The chain employs TRBV29-1 and TRBJ1-2, with D unclear. The germline CDR1 and CDR2 sequences are SQVTM and ANQGSEA. V lost 6 bases to trimming and J lost 6 bases, with 17 bases between them. The CDR3 has 13 residues.

The V and J genes are TRBV3-1 and TRBJ2-3; D may be TRBD2 (5 bases). Germline V gene data show CDR1 as LGHDT and CDR2 as YNNKEL (reference sequence). The V gene lost 0 bases and the J gene lost 9 bases, with 13 bases spanning the gap. This CDR3 region has 14 residues. The CDR3 region is CASSQDTLAGTQYF. The CDR3, as DNA: TGTGCCAGCAGCCAAGATACGCTAGCAGGCACGCAGTATTTT.

This clonotype was detected a few times. The chain is built from TRBV29-1 and TRBJ2-6; D remains ambiguous. The CDR3 sequence is 16 residues long. CDR1 and CDR2 from the germline V gene are SQVTM and ANQGSEA. V was cut by 3 bases and J by 0 bases, with 12 bases left in between. This CDR3 reads CSVDPQDSSGANVLTF. Written as DNA, the CDR3 is TGCAGCGTTGACCCCCAGGATAGCTCTGGGGCCAACGTCCTGACTTTC.

The chain uses TRBV19 and TRBJ2-1, with no clear D. Germline lookup yields CDR1 LNHDA and CDR2 SQIVND (reference sequence). Trimming took off 7 bases at V and 7 bases at J, with 11 bases between the two ends. The CDR3 runs to 12 residues. CDR3 region: CASNSYGNEQFF. The CDR3 DNA reads TGTGCCAGTAACAGTTATGGGAATGAGCAGTTCTTC.

The chain links TRBV27 to TRBJ2-7; TRBD1 matches at 7 bases. V lost 2 bases, J lost 6 bases, and 10 bases stayed unmatched. Germline V gene data show CDR1 as MNHEY and CDR2 as SMNVEV (reference sequence). The CDR3 loop spans 15 amino acids. The CDR3 coding sequence is TGTGCCAGCAGTTTACAGCGGACAGGCGCCCCCGAGCAGTACTTC. It is translated as CASSLQRTGAPEQYF.

This clonotype showed up many times. The CDR3 DNA is TGTGCCAGCAGGACAGTCCAGGGGGACCACGAGCAGTACTTC. This encodes CASRTVQGDHEQYF. The rearrangement joins TRBV28 to TRBJ2-7; TRBD1 agrees at 7 bases. This CDR3 comprises 14 residues. V dropped 6 bases and J dropped 5; count of bases not matched to a gene: 10. CDR1 and CDR2 (germline): MDHEN, SYDVKM.

This chain joins TRBV5-5 and TRBJ1-1; D gene uncertain. Germline V gives CDR1 SGHKS, CDR2 YYEKEE (reference sequence). There are 14 residues in the CDR3. Trimming left V 1 base short and J 1 base short, with 8 bases between. This CDR3 is CASSLYTTNTEAFF. CDR3 in DNA: TGTGCCAGCAGCTTGTATACAACGAACACTGAAGCTTTCTTT.

This clonotype was counted ten times or more. The rearrangement uses TRBV29-1 and TRBJ1-1; 8 positions match TRBD1. V was clipped by 3 bases and J by 1 base; unmatched bases: 7. Germline values: CDR1 SQVTM, CDR2 ANQGSEA. The CDR3 is 15 residues long. CDR3 sequence: CSVDWTGSWNTEAFF. The DNA of the CDR3 is TGCAGCGTTGACTGGACAGGGTCTTGGAACACTGAAGCTTTCTTT.

The chain carries TRBV12-3 or TRBV12-4 and TRBJ2-5, with D maybe TRBD2 (7 bases). The CDR3 consists of 14 residues. The V end lost 3 bases, the J end lost 4 bases, and 12 bases lay between the germline ends. CDR3 sequence (DNA): TGTGCCAGCAGTTTCGGGGGAGGGGGAGAGACCCAGTACTTC. Protein product: CASSFGGGGETQYF.

This clonotype showed up many times. The rearrangement joins TRBV12-2 to TRBJ1-3. TRBV12-2 is an annotated pseudogene. The length of the CDR3 is 16 residues. The CDR3 DNA follows: TGTGCAAGTCGCCATGGTAGGACGGAGCCTGGAAACACCATATATTTT. Amino acids: CASRHGRTEPGNTIYF.

The chain combines TRBV27 with TRBJ2-7; the D is unclear. This CDR3 spans 12 amino acids. In germline, CDR1 is MNHEY, CDR2 SMNVEV (reference sequence). The germline V and J ends were trimmed by 3 bases and 7 bases, with 10 bases remaining between them. CDR3 loop: CASSLLGLEQYF. CDR3 nucleotide sequence: TGTGCCAGCAGTTTGCTCGGCCTAGAGCAGTACTTC.

In this sample, this clonotype turned up many times. The chain carries TRBV29-1 and TRBJ1-2; TRBD1 matches at 7 bases. J lost 5 bases, V lost 0 bases, and 9 bases had no gene match. Germline CDR1 reads SQVTM; CDR2 reads ANQGSEA. The CDR3 spans 15 residues. The CDR3 loop is CSVEDNPGTAYGYTF. The DNA of the CDR3 is TGCAGCGTTGAAGATAACCCAGGGACAGCTTATGGCTACACCTTC.

The V call is TRBV29-1, the J call TRBJ2-7; maybe TRBD2 (5 bases). The CDR3 is 12 amino acids. Germline-derived CDR1 and CDR2 are SQVTM and ANQGSEA. The V gene lost 1 base and the J gene lost 4 bases, with 8 bases spanning the gap. The CDR3 sequence: CSVEGGQYEQYF. CDR3 coding DNA: TGCAGCGTTGAAGGAGGGCAGTACGAGCAGTACTTC.

J is TRBJ1-3 and V is TRBV7-2, with D uncertain. The CDR3 extends over 14 amino acids. The ends were cut back, 1 base at V and 1 base at J, with 5 bases in the middle. Germline CDR1 reads SGHTA; CDR2 reads FQGNSA. The CDR3 sequence: CASSLGRSGNTIYF. The CDR3 coding sequence is TGTGCCAGCAGCTTAGGACGATCTGGAAACACCATATATTTT.

The CDR3 is CASSSGLAGAEQYF. The DNA of the CDR3 is TGTGCCAGCAGCTCGGGACTAGCGGGAGCCGAGCAGTACTTC. The chain carries TRBV7-9 and TRBJ2-7, with 14 positions matching TRBD2. CDR1 is SEHNR, CDR2 FQNEAQ, per germline (reference sequence). Unmatched junction bases numbered 2, after V lost 4 bases and J lost 6 bases. This CDR3 contains 14 residues.

This clonotype appeared a few times. This chain joins TRBV18 and TRBJ2-7; TRBD2 might be the D (5 bases). V was cut by 3 bases and J by 6 bases, with 15 bases left in between. CDR3 length: 14 amino acids. Germline V CDR1 and CDR2: KGHSH, LQKENI. CDR3 in amino acids: CASSPGAKGREQYF. The DNA of the CDR3 is TGTGCCAGCTCACCGGGAGCGAAGGGCCGCGAGCAGTACTTC.